Here is one T cell receptor beta chain with its context. Its antigen remains unidentified. The table came from immunoSEQ multiplex PCR; TCRdb's copy has only in-frame clones and leaves some out. Here the sample spans 65,000 to 80,000 clones, about nine tenths being singletons. The CDR3 is made up of 17 amino acids. V lost 2 bases, J lost 0 bases, and 11 bases lay in between. The germline gives CDR1 MNHEY, CDR2 SMNVEV (reference sequence). Blood sampling was done at baseline, cycle 4 day 1, and cycle 7 day 1. The sample comes from a study of OX40 agonist ivuxolimab in advanced cancers. On the study more broadly: In three patients, partial responses were observed, one with hepatocellular carcinoma and two with cutaneous melanoma.

Study results and caveats: At 0.1 to 3.0 mg/kg and by week 6, CD4+ and CD8+ T cells in the blood had expanded clonally. Nonresponders included some who also had low normalized T-cell clonal expansion.

The TCR was taken from an adult with an advanced solid tumor such as melanoma, head and neck, liver or kidney cancer. The chain links TRBV27 to TRBJ1-6; the D gene is possibly TRBD1 (5 bases). Sequencing used CD4+ or CD8+ T cells sorted from blood, obtained in a trial of the OX40 agonist ivuxolimab. The CDR3 here is CASSLLGVGSYNSPLHF. The CDR3 coding sequence is TGTGCCAGCAGTTTACTGGGGGTCGGCTCCTATAATTCACCCCTCCACTTT.